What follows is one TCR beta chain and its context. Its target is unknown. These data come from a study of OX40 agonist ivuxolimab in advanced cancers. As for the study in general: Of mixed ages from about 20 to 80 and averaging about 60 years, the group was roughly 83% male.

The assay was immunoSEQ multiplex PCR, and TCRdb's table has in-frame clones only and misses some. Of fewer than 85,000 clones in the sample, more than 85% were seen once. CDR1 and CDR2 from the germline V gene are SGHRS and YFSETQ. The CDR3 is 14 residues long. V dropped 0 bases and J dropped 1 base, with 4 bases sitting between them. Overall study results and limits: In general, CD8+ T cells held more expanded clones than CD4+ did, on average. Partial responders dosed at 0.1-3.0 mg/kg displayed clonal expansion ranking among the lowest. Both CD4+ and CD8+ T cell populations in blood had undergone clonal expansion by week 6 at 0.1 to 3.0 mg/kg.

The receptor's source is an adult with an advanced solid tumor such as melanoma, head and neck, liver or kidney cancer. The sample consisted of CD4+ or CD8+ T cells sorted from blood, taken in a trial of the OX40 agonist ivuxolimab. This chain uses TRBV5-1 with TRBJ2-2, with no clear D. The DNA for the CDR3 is TGCGCCAGCAGCTTGGGGCTGAACACCGGGGAGCTGTTTTTT. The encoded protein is CASSLGLNTGELFF.